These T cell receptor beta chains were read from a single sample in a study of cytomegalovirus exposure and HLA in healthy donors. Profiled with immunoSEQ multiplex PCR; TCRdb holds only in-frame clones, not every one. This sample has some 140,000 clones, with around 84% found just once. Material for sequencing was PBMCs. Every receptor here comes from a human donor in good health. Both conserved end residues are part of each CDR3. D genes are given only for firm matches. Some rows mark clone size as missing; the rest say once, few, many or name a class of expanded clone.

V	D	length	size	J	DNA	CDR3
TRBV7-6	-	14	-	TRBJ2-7	TGTGCCAGCAGCTTAGTCTCACAGAACTACGAGCAGTACTTC	CASSLVSQNYEQYF
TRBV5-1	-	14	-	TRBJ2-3	TGCGCCAGCAAGGTAGCGCCGAGCACAGATACGCAGTATTTT	CASKVAPSTDTQYF
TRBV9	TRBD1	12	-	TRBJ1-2	TGTGCCAGCGATAGACAGGGGTATGGCTACACCTTC	CASDRQGYGYTF
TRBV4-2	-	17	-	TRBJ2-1	TGTGCCAGCAGCCAAGATCCGGTCGCCTCTCGGGGGAATGAGCAGTTCTTC	CASSQDPVASRGNEQFF
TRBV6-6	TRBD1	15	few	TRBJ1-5	TGTGCCAGCAGTTATTCACAGGGGAGGAATCAGCCCCAGCATTTT	CASSYSQGRNQPQHF
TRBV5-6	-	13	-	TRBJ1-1	TGTGCCAGCAGCCCAGGCACAGGCACTGAAGCTTTCTTT	CASSPGTGTEAFF
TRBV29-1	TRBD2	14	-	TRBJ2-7	TGCAGCGTAGAAGACACTAGCGGGAGTTACGAGCAGTACTTC	CSVEDTSGSYEQYF
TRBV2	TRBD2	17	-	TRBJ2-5	TGTGCCAGCAGAAGCTTCCTCGGGACTACAATCCAAGAGACCCAGTACTTC	CASRSFLGTTIQETQYF
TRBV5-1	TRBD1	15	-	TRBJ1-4	TGCGCCAGCAGCTTATCAGGGACAGTGAATGAAAAACTGTTTTTT	CASSLSGTVNEKLFF
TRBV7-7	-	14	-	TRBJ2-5	TGTGCCAGCAGCTCCCGGGGATACGACGAGACCCAGTACTTC	CASSSRGYDETQYF
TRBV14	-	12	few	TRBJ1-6	TGTGCCAGCAGCGTATCGAATTCACCCCTCCACTTT	CASSVSNSPLHF
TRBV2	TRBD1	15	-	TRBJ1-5	TGTGCCAGCAGTCTTGGACAGGGGAGCAATCAGCCCCAGCATTTT	CASSLGQGSNQPQHF
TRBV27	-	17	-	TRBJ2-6	TGTGCCAGCAGTCGGACAGAGTTCTCATCTGGGGCCAACGTCCTGACTTTC	CASSRTEFSSGANVLTF
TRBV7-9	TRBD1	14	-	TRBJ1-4	TGTGCCAGCAGCTTGACAGGGTCTAATGAAAAACTGTTTTTT	CASSLTGSNEKLFF
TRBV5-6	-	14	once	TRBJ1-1	TGTGCCAGCAGGGCTGACAAGCCGAACACTGAAGCTTTCTTT	CASRADKPNTEAFF
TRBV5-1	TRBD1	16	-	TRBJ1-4	TGCGCCAGCAGCGTGAAACAGGGGCTGGCTAATGAAAAACTGTTTTTT	CASSVKQGLANEKLFF
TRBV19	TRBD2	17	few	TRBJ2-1	TGTGCCAGTAGACGGTCGCGGGAGGGAACCGCCTACAATGAGCAGTTCTTC	CASRRSREGTAYNEQFF
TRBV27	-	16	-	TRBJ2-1	TGTGCCAGCAGTGGGGTCAGGGTTAGCTCCTACAATGAGCAGTTCTTC	CASSGVRVSSYNEQFF
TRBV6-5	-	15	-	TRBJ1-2	TGTGCCAGCAGATCTCACCTAAATAATAACTATGGCTACACCTTC	CASRSHLNNNYGYTF
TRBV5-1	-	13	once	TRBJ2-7	TGCGCCAGCAGCCCAGGTCGGGGGTACGAGCAGTACTTC	CASSPGRGYEQYF
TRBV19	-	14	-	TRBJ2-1	TGTGCCAGTAGTATAGGAGGACTAATTAATGAGCAGTTCTTC	CASSIGGLINEQFF
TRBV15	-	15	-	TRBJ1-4	TGTGCCACCAGCAGAGACACTGCAACTAATGAAAAACTGTTTTTT	CATSRDTATNEKLFF
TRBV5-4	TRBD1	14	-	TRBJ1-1	TGTGCCAGCAGCCGGACAGGGTTGGGCACTGAAGCTTTCTTT	CASSRTGLGTEAFF
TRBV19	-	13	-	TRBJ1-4	TGTGCCAGTAGCACAGGGCTTAATGAAAAACTGTTTTTT	CASSTGLNEKLFF
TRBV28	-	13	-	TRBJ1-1	TGTGCCAGCAGTTTAGTCGAAGGCAGGGGAGCTTTCTTT	CASSLVEGRGAFF
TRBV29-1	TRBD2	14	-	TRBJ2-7	TGCAGCGTTGAGGGGCTAGCGGGGCAGTACGAGCAGTACTTC	CSVEGLAGQYEQYF
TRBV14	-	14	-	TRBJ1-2	TGTGCCAGCAGCCAAGTGAGGCAGGGCAGTGGCTACACCTTC	CASSQVRQGSGYTF
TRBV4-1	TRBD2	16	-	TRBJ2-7	TGCGCCAGCAGCAAACCTGCCCGCGGGGGAACCTACGAGCAGTACTTC	CASSKPARGGTYEQYF
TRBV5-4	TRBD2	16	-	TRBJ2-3	TGTGCCAGCAGCATTAGCGGGGGCTTTGACACAGATACGCAGTATTTT	CASSISGGFDTDTQYF
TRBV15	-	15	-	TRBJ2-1	TGTGCCACCAGTCCGGGACTCCAATACTACAATGAGCAGTTCTTC	CATSPGLQYYNEQFF
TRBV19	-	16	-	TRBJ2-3	TGTGCCAGTAGTATAGTAGCGATGTCTAGCACAGATACGCAGTATTTT	CASSIVAMSSTDTQYF
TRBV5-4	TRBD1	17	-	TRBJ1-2	TGTGCCAGCAGCTTGGGGGGGCTCAGGGGGCGCGGCTATGGCTACACCTTC	CASSLGGLRGRGYGYTF
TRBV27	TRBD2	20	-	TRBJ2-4	TGTGCCAGCAGTTTATCGGGACTAGCGGGAGGGGAAAAAGCCAAAAACATTCAGTACTTC	CASSLSGLAGGEKAKNIQYF
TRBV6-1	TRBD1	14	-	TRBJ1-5	TGTGCCACCGACGGACAGGGCCTCGATCAGCCCCAGCATTTT	CATDGQGLDQPQHF
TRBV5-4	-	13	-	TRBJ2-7	TGTGCCAGCAGATACGCCGGGGGTTACGAGCAGTACTTC	CASRYAGGYEQYF
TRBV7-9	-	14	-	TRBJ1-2	TGTGCCAGCAGCTTAAATCCAGAGCGCTATGGCTACACCTTC	CASSLNPERYGYTF
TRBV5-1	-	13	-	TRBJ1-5	TGCGCCAGCAGCCTGGACGGGTCTTGGCCCCAGCATTTT	CASSLDGSWPQHF
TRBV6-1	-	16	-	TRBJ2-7	TGTGCCAGCAGTGAAGTGGGGGGAAGTATTTCCTACGAGCAGTACTTC	CASSEVGGSISYEQYF
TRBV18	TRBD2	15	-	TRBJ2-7	TGTGCCAGCTCACCATCGGACGGGGGGTACTACGAGCAGTACTTC	CASSPSDGGYYEQYF
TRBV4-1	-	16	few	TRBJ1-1	TGCGCCAGCAGCCAAGATCGGGGGAGGGACTACACTGAAGCTTTCTTT	CASSQDRGRDYTEAFF
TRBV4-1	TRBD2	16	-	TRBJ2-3	TGCGCCAGCAGCCAAGTGGCGACTAGCGGGCCAGATACGCAGTATTTT	CASSQVATSGPDTQYF
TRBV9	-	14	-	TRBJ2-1	TGTGCCAGCAGTACGGGGAGTTCCTACAATGAGCAGTTCTTC	CASSTGSSYNEQFF
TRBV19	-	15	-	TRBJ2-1	TGTGCCAGTACTCGTACTAGCCTAACAGACAATGAGCAGTTCTTC	CASTRTSLTDNEQFF
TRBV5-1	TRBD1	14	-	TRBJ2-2	TGCGCCAGCAGCTTACGGGACAGCGCCGGGGAGCTGTTTTTT	CASSLRDSAGELFF
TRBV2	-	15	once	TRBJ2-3	TGTGCCAGCAGTGTTACAGAATCTAGCACAGATACGCAGTATTTT	CASSVTESSTDTQYF
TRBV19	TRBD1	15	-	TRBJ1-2	TGTGCCAGTAGTATATCGACAGGGGTCGGTTATGGCTACACCTTC	CASSISTGVGYGYTF
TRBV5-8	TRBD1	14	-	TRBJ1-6	TGTGCCAGCAGCGCGGGACAGGGTGATTCACCCCTCCACTTT	CASSAGQGDSPLHF
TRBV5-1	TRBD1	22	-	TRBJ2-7	TGCGCCAGCAGCCCGAGTAGGGACAGGGCACCCGGATGGATAGGAGCCCCCTACGAGCAGTACTTC	CASSPSRDRAPGWIGAPYEQYF
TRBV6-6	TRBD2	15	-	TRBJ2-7	TGTGCCAGCAGCCAAACTAGCGGGAGGGTTTTCGAGCAGTACTTC	CASSQTSGRVFEQYF
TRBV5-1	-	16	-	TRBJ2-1	TGCGCCAGCAGCTTGGTCCTAGCGACGTCCTACAATGAGCAGTTCTTC	CASSLVLATSYNEQFF
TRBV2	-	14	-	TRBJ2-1	TGTGCCAGCACCCTCTCCGCGGGTTACAATGAGCAGTTCTTC	CASTLSAGYNEQFF
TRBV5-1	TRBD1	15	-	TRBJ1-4	TGCGCCAGCAGATCGCAGGGGGCGGCTAATGAAAAACTGTTTTTT	CASRSQGAANEKLFF